This section outlines one T cell receptor (beta chain) sequence together with its context. Methods used by the authors: Amplification with reference gene primers provided the estimates of nucleated cell counts. The table came from immunoSEQ multiplex PCR; TCRdb's copy has only in-frame clones and leaves some out. V and J calls plus clone size are reproduced from that table; the DNA served to infer D and trimming. This repertoire shows hundreds of thousands of clones, around nine tenths found once; its top ten account for around 2.5%. The source of the sample is a study of blood T cell repertoires in COVID-19. Study background: Sites across the United States, Italy and Spain contributed samples from acute and convalescent COVID-19.

V lost 2 bases and J lost 11; bases outside the gene matches: 7. The CDR3 loop spans 13 amino acids. Per the germline V gene, CDR1 is SGHNT and CDR2 is YYREEE (reference sequence). Membership in each cohort depended on participant-reported clinical history. Donors in Cohort 3 who had recovered were those with two negative PCRs, healthcare professional clearance, or resolution of their symptoms. J is TRBJ1-1 and V is TRBV5-4, with 9 bases lining up with TRBD1. The source is a man between 60 and 70 years old who had recovered from COVID-19. The specimen sequenced was PBMCs or T cells enriched from blood (not recorded which). DNA of the CDR3: TGTGCCAGCAGCTTACAGGGGGCACTGGGGGCTTTCTTT. It yields the protein CASSLQGALGAFF.